The clone carrying this T cell receptor (beta chain) was found a few times. What it binds is not known. This sample was included in a study of T-cell reconstitution after alpha-beta-depleted transplantation in children. Study results and limitations: The study traced high day-60 TCRbeta diversity in some patients to surviving recipient T cells and thymic progenitors. Several hundred rapidly expanded clones from non-depleted graft cells reportedly supplied alpha-beta T cells about two months post-transplant. The main origin of T-cell counts and diversity one year after transplant was newly produced T cells.

Library preparation (for TCRbeta) was performed with unique molecular identifiers. TCRdb fed the PCR reads into MiXCR, producing one record per CDR3 protein. The sample has about a million distinct CDR3 sequences; roughly 31% are singletons. The clonotype was recovered from a boy in the first two years of life who had a stem cell transplant for SCID, so the T cells may come from the graft donor. Sequenced material: PBMCs, mostly from graft donor cells, taken 360 days after TCRalphabeta/CD19-depleted stem cell transplant.

In DNA, the CDR3 is TGTGCCAGCAGCGTAGGGGGAGCGGGACCCCCAGGAACCGATGAGCAGTTCTTC. It is translated as CASSVGGAGPPGTDEQFF. V is TRBV9 and J is TRBJ2-1; 7 bases align to TRBD2. This CDR3 contains 18 residues. Germline-derived CDR1 and CDR2 are SGDLS and YYNGEE. The junction had 17 bases not matched to a gene; V was cut back by 0 bases and J by 8 bases.